This T cell receptor beta chain was identified during a study of blood T cell repertoires in COVID-19. Study-level background: Sources were T cells, B-cell-depleted T cells, or PBMCs; the material itself was cDNA or gDNA.

Looked up from germline, CDR1 is KGHSH and CDR2 is LQKENI. Trimming left V 2 bases short and J 1 base short, with 8 bases between. This CDR3 has 15 residues. In the original analysis: Quantification of nucleated cells was approximated via reference gene primer amplification. Assay used: immunoSEQ multiplex PCR; TCRdb lists only in-frame clones, some missing. For V, J and clone size, that table is used; D and trimming come from the DNA. The sample contains around 60,000 clones, roughly four fifths of which appear only once. The chain has TRBV18 and TRBJ2-2; D unclear. Sequencing input: peripheral blood. This TCR was sampled from an elderly man with acute or convalescent COVID-19. Here the CDR3 reads CASSPKTGNTGELFF. CDR3 sequence (DNA): TGTGCCAGCTCACCAAAGACGGGGAACACCGGGGAGCTGTTTTTT.